A selection of T cell receptor beta chains follows, all from one sample in a study of blood T cell repertoires in COVID-19. Generated by immunoSEQ multiplex PCR, the TCRdb table keeps only in-frame clones and is missing some. This table holds approximately 200,000 clones, 80% to 85% found once. The specimen sequenced was peripheral blood. The receptors here all came from a woman aged 55-70 years with acute or convalescent COVID-19. Both conserved end residues are part of each CDR3. The order of the fields is clone size, V gene, D gene, J gene, CDR3 DNA, CDR3 protein. The D gene is left open where the match is weak. Clone size is shown for a subset of rows, as once, few, many or a class of expanded clone.

>-|TRBV5-1|-|TRBJ1-3
TGCGCCAGCAGCTTCCAGGGAAAAGCAGGAAACACCATATATTTT
CASSFQGKAGNTIYF
>-|TRBV6-1|TRBD1|TRBJ1-5
TGTGCCAGCAGTGAACCGACAGGGCTTAGCAATCAGCCCCAGCATTTT
CASSEPTGLSNQPQHF
>-|TRBV6-6|-|TRBJ1-1
TGTGCCAGCAGTCCGGCAGGGAAGAACACTGAAGCTTTCTTT
CASSPAGKNTEAFF
>-|TRBV9|TRBD2|TRBJ2-2
TGTGCCAGCACTTCTAGCGGGGGGGCGAACACCGGGGAGCTGTTTTTT
CASTSSGGANTGELFF
>-|TRBV6-2/TRBV6-3|TRBD2|TRBJ2-3
TGTGCCAGCAGTTATAGCCCGGGACTAGCGGGGACAGATACGCAGTATTTT
CASSYSPGLAGTDTQYF
>-|TRBV27|-|TRBJ1-6
TGTGCCAGCAGTTCCTGGGGGCAGAGTAATTCACCCCTCCACTTT
CASSSWGQSNSPLHF
>-|TRBV18|-|TRBJ1-3
TGTGCCAGCTCACCACCGAGGGTGTCTGGAAACACCATATATTTT
CASSPPRVSGNTIYF
>-|TRBV19|-|TRBJ1-2
TGTGCCAGTAGGGAACAGGGCCGGAACTATGGCTACACCTTC
CASREQGRNYGYTF
>-|TRBV30|-|TRBJ1-2
TGTGCCTGGATTATTCCCGGGACACGAACTAACTATGGCTACACCTTC
CAWIIPGTRTNYGYTF
>-|TRBV7-2|TRBD2|TRBJ2-3
TGTGCCAGCAGCTTAGTGGCTAGCGGGGGCGATACGCAGTATTTT
CASSLVASGGDTQYF
>few|TRBV5-6|-|TRBJ1-6
TGTGCCAGCAGCTTATACAGGGTGGATAATTCACCCCTCCACTTT
CASSLYRVDNSPLHF
>-|TRBV19|TRBD1|TRBJ1-2
TGTGCCAGTAGTTCGGGACAGCAAAATGGCTACACCTTC
CASSSGQQNGYTF
>-|TRBV29-1|-|TRBJ2-4
TGCAGCGTTGAATACAGGAACATTCAGTACTTC
CSVEYRNIQYF
>once|TRBV18|-|TRBJ2-7
TGTGCCAGCTCACCCACCTCAGGGATTACGGAGCAGTACTTC
CASSPTSGITEQYF
>-|TRBV30|-|TRBJ1-2
TGTGCCTGGAGTGTACTAGGGGGGGGCGGCTACACCTTC
CAWSVLGGGGYTF
>-|TRBV6-1|-|TRBJ1-1
TGTGCCAGCAGTGAAACGGGGTTGAACACTGAAGCTTTCTTT
CASSETGLNTEAFF
>-|TRBV5-1|-|TRBJ1-2
TGCGCCAGCAGCTTAGCAGGGGACTATGGCTACACCTTC
CASSLAGDYGYTF
>-|TRBV24-1|TRBD1|TRBJ1-2
TGTGCCACCAGTGAAGGGGACAGCTATGGCTACACCTTC
CATSEGDSYGYTF
>-|TRBV7-9|-|TRBJ1-4
TGTGCCAGCAGCATTGAGACAGGATTTAATGAAAAACTGTTTTTT
CASSIETGFNEKLFF
>-|TRBV7-9|TRBD1|TRBJ1-2
TGTGCCAGCAGCGGGACAGGGGTTGGCTACACCTTC
CASSGTGVGYTF
>-|TRBV12-3/TRBV12-4|-|TRBJ2-1
TGTGCCAGCAGTTTACGGGACTCTGCGTTCTTC
CASSLRDSAFF
>once|TRBV5-1|-|TRBJ1-1
TGCGCCAGCAGCTTGGCCGCGGGGGGCAGGACTGAAGCTTTCTTT
CASSLAAGGRTEAFF
>-|TRBV2|TRBD2|TRBJ2-3
TGTGCCAGCAGGCTAGCGGGGGCCGCAGATACGCAGTATTTT
CASRLAGAADTQYF
>-|TRBV19|-|TRBJ2-3
TGTGCCAACTTACTCAGGCCTTCCACAGATACGCAGTATTTT
CANLLRPSTDTQYF
>-|TRBV5-6|-|TRBJ1-3
TGTGCCAGCAGCTTAGGAGCTGGCGGAAACACCATATATTTT
CASSLGAGGNTIYF
>-|TRBV5-1|TRBD1|TRBJ1-2
TGCGCCAGCAACCACTCAGGGGGCCACTATGGCTACACCTTC
CASNHSGGHYGYTF
>-|TRBV5-1|-|TRBJ1-2
TGCGCCAGCAGCACAACAGGTTATGGCTACACCTTC
CASSTTGYGYTF
>-|TRBV5-4|TRBD2|TRBJ2-5
TGTGCCAGCAGCCTGACTAGCGGAGAGACCCAGTACTTC
CASSLTSGETQYF
>-|TRBV3-1/TRBV3-2|-|TRBJ1-2
TGTGCCAGCAGCCAGTCGGCTAACTATGGCTACACCTTC
CASSQSANYGYTF
>-|TRBV16|-|TRBJ1-5
TGTGCCAGCAGCCTACAGGTTGGCAATCAGCCCCAGCATTTT
CASSLQVGNQPQHF
>-|TRBV7-6|-|TRBJ2-7
TGTGCCAGCAGCTTAGCGGTGGGGCCTGAATACGAGCAGTACTTC
CASSLAVGPEYEQYF
>-|TRBV5-1|TRBD1|TRBJ2-5
TGCGCCAGCAAGAGGGGCGACAGGGTTGGCCAAGAGACCCAGTACTTC
CASKRGDRVGQETQYF